The 15 T cell receptor beta chains reported below all come from one sample, sequenced in a study of blood T cell repertoires in COVID-19. TCRdb's table, derived via immunoSEQ multiplex PCR, lists solely in-frame clones and lacks some. Here the sample spans around 400,000 clones, around nine tenths being singletons. The sequenced sample consisted of PBMCs or T cells enriched from blood (not recorded which). The receptors were gathered from a woman aged 18-29 years who had been exposed to COVID-19.

This clone has only a few counts. The gene calls are TRBV25-1 and TRBJ1-1, with D perhaps TRBD1 (6 bases). Germline CDR1 MGHDK, CDR2 SYGVNS. Deletions cut 5 bases from V and 3 bases from J, with 13 bases between. The CDR3 sequence is 14 residues long. CDR3 nucleotide sequence: TGTGCCAGCAGTTCTACAGGGTTATACACTGAAGCTTTCTTT. Amino acid sequence: CASSSTGLYTEAFF.

A word on this clone: The same CDR3 also results from other DNA sequences found in this sample. The CDR3, as DNA: TGTGCCAGCAACCCGGGGGTACCTTACGAGCAGTACTTC. This gives the protein CASNPGVPYEQYF. The V call is TRBV7-2, the J call TRBJ2-7, with TRBD2 as a possible D gene (6 bases). The CDR3 is 13 residues long. Germline loops: CDR1 SGHTA, CDR2 FQGNSA. The V end lost 7 bases, the J end lost 4 bases, and 14 bases lay between the germline ends.

V and J are TRBV5-4 and TRBJ2-1, with D possibly TRBD1 on 5 matching bases. The CDR3 totals 15 residues. The germline V gene has CDR1 SGHNT and CDR2 YYREEE (reference sequence). The V gene lost 0 bases and the J gene lost 2 bases, with 9 bases spanning the gap. CDR3 in DNA: TGTGCCAGCAGCTTGGAGGGGAACCCCTACAATGAGCAGTTCTTC. Translation gives CASSLEGNPYNEQFF.

This chain connects TRBV7-2 to TRBJ2-7; D may be TRBD1 (5 bases). The V and J ends lost 0 bases and 3 bases respectively, with 12 bases between them. Germline V lookup: CDR1 SGHTA, CDR2 FQGNSA. The CDR3 is 15 amino acids. CDR3 DNA: TGTGCCAGCAGCTTAGCCCAGGGCTCATTCTACGAGCAGTACTTC. Its protein is CASSLAQGSFYEQYF.

The V gene is TRBV21-1, the J gene TRBJ2-7; TRBD1, as called in the table, went unchecked against the DNA. TRBV21-1 represents a pseudogene. CDR3 size: 19 residues. The DNA for the CDR3 is TGTGCCAGCAGCAAAAACCTGGTGAGGACAGGTGATAGCTCCTACGAGCAGTACTTC. This sequence encodes CASSKNLVRTGDSSYEQYF.

This chain links TRBV4-1 with TRBJ1-5; D is possibly TRBD1 (6 bases). The CDR3 has 15 residues. Trimming cost V 5 bases and J 6 bases, with 17 bases left between them. Germline V CDR1 and CDR2: MGHRA, YSYEKL. The CDR3 DNA reads as TGCGCCAGCAGCTTTCAGGCAGGGGATGGTCAGCCCCAGCATTTT. It specifies CASSFQAGDGQPQHF.

As DNA, the CDR3 is TGTGCCAGCAGTTCCCGACTAGCGGCTAGCACAGATACGCAGTATTTT. Translated, it gives CASSSRLAASTDTQYF. The rearrangement links TRBV27 to TRBJ2-3, with 9 bases matching TRBD2. Germline CDR1 MNHEY, CDR2 SMNVEV (reference sequence). The CDR3 totals 16 residues. Trimming cost V 4 bases and J 0 bases; bases outside gene matches: 5.

The gene calls are TRBV29-1 and TRBJ1-5; TRBD1 aligns across 9 bases. This CDR3 comprises 18 residues. The trim removed 2 bases at V and 2 bases at J, leaving 13 bases unmatched. Germline V gene data show CDR1 as SQVTM and CDR2 as ANQGSEA. CDR3 DNA: TGCAGCGTTGAAAATTACCCCACAGGGGGCGGACGCAATCAGCCCCAGCATTTT. Protein: CSVENYPTGGGRNQPQHF.

The V gene is TRBV18, the J gene TRBJ2-3; TRBD1 agrees at 7 bases. The CDR3 spans 15 residues. CDR1 KGHSH and CDR2 LQKENI come from the germline V gene. With V trimmed by 4 bases and J by 0 bases, 4 bases remained unmatched. The DNA for the CDR3 is TGTGCCAGCTCACGTACAGGGGCTAGCACAGATACGCAGTATTTT. Translating gives CASSRTGASTDTQYF.

This chain's CDR3 is CASSETVQPQHF. CDR3 coding DNA: TGTGCCAGCAGTGAAACGGTTCAGCCCCAGCATTTT. The chain links TRBV2 to TRBJ1-5; no definite D call. V lost 2 bases and J 6 bases, leaving 5 bases between the germline ends. The CDR3 contains 12 residues. From germline, CDR1 is SNHLY and CDR2 FYNNEI.

J is TRBJ1-6 and V is TRBV30, with 8 bases aligning to TRBD1. Losses at the gene ends were 4 bases for V and 5 bases for J; bases not matched to a gene: 7. Germline loops: CDR1 GTSNPN, CDR2 SVGIG (reference sequence). The CDR3 contains 15 residues. The DNA of the CDR3 is TGTGCCTGGAACCGACAGGGGTTGAATAATTCACCCCTCCACTTT. Residues: CAWNRQGLNNSPLHF. Combining the CDR3 with reference TRBV30 and TRBJ1-6 gives the whole variable domain SQTIHQWPATLVQPVGSPLSLECTVEGTSNPNLYWYRQAAGRGLQLLFYSVGIGQISSEVPQNLSASRPQDRQFILSSKKLLLSDSGFYLCAWNRQGLNNSPLHFGNGTRLTVT.

This chain uses TRBV6-2 or TRBV6-3 with TRBJ2-7; 10 positions agree with TRBD2. In germline, CDR1 is MNHEY, CDR2 SVGEGT. Trimming removed 7 bases from V and 5 bases from J; junction bases left unmatched: 8. This CDR3 has 14 residues. This CDR3 is CASTPSGRRHEQYF. For the CDR3, the DNA is TGTGCCAGCACCCCTAGCGGGAGAAGGCACGAGCAGTACTTC.

The chain joins TRBV5-5 to TRBJ1-2; 7 bases are a match to TRBD1. The CDR3 length is 16 residues. V lost 0 bases to trimming and J lost 4 bases; unmatched junction nucleotides: 9. Germline assignment: CDR1 SGHKS and CDR2 YYEKEE (reference sequence). CDR3 sequence reads: CASSLGAGTAVYGYTF. The CDR3 DNA reads as TGTGCCAGCAGCTTGGGGGCCGGGACAGCGGTCTATGGCTACACCTTC. The whole variable domain, filled in from reference TRBV5-5 and TRBJ1-2, reads DAGVTQSPTHLIKTRGQQVTLRCSPISGHKSVSWYQQVLGQGPQFIFQYYEKEERGRGNFPDRFSARQFPNYSSELNVNALLLGDSALYLCASSLGAGTAVYGYTFGSGTRLTVV.

The chain has TRBV11-2 and TRBJ1-1; TRBD1 agrees at 7 bases. Losses at the gene ends were 5 bases for V and 4 bases for J; bases not matched to a gene: 10. CDR3 length: 15 residues. CDR1 and CDR2 (germline): SGHAT, FQNNGV. Here the CDR3 reads CASSLIDRESTEAFF. CDR3 DNA: TGTGCCAGCAGCCTTATAGACAGGGAATCCACTGAAGCTTTCTTT.

The chain employs TRBV27 and TRBJ1-2; no firm D call. V lost 5 bases, J lost 0 bases, and 7 bases lay in between. The CDR3 totals 13 residues. Per the germline V gene, CDR1 is MNHEY and CDR2 is SMNVEV (reference sequence). The CDR3 reads CASSRLANYGYTF. Here the CDR3 DNA reads TGTGCCAGCAGTCGACTGGCTAACTATGGCTACACCTTC.